Listed below are T cell receptor beta chains from one sample, sequenced in a study of T cell changes during pregnancy in multiple sclerosis. Clones were read by immunoSEQ multiplex PCR, and TCRdb kept only the in-frame ones, dropping some. The sample lists 100,000 or so clones; roughly 93% were seen once. This sample comprised peripheral blood, obtained before pregnancy. These receptors all stem from a female donor with multiple sclerosis, enrolled in a pregnancy study. Both conserved end residues are part of each CDR3. D genes are given only for firm matches. Size tells how often a clone was seen (once, few, many) or the class of an expanded clone, and some rows leave it out.

D	size	length	J	V	CDR3	DNA
TRBD1	-	14	TRBJ1-1	TRBV5-1	CASTTTGVETEAFF	TGCGCCAGCACTACGACAGGGGTTGAGACTGAAGCTTTCTTT
TRBD1	-	15	TRBJ2-7	TRBV7-2	CASSLVGTGPYEQYF	TGTGCCAGCAGCTTAGTCGGGACAGGTCCCTACGAGCAGTACTTC
TRBD2	once	16	TRBJ2-5	TRBV28	CASSLFETSGQETQYF	TGTGCCAGCAGTTTATTCGAGACTAGCGGACAAGAGACCCAGTACTTC
TRBD2	-	15	TRBJ2-7	TRBV5-1	CASSSSGRDSYEQYF	TGCGCCAGCAGCTCTAGCGGGAGGGATTCCTACGAGCAGTACTTC
TRBD1	-	14	TRBJ1-2	TRBV4-2	CASSQGTGDYGYTF	TGTGCCAGCAGCCAAGGAACAGGGGACTATGGCTACACCTTC
TRBD1	-	15	TRBJ2-3	TRBV11-2	CASSRQGANADTQYF	TGTGCCAGCAGCCGACAGGGGGCGAATGCAGATACGCAGTATTTT
TRBD1	-	16	TRBJ2-7	TRBV5-1	CASSLAWDRGSYEQYF	TGCGCCAGCAGCCTAGCTTGGGACAGGGGTTCCTACGAGCAGTACTTC
-	-	13	TRBJ2-1	TRBV4-1	CASSQDRGDEQFF	TGCGCCAGCAGCCAAGATCGCGGAGATGAGCAGTTCTTC
-	-	14	TRBJ2-7	TRBV9	CASSVGGSNYEQYF	TGTGCCAGCAGCGTAGGCGGGTCAAACTACGAGCAGTACTTC
TRBD1	-	14	TRBJ1-2	TRBV27	CASSRTGGIYGYTF	TGTGCCAGCAGTCGGACAGGGGGCATCTATGGCTACACCTTC
TRBD2	-	15	TRBJ2-1	TRBV28	CASKDGRADGNEQFF	TGTGCCAGCAAAGACGGGAGGGCCGACGGCAATGAGCAGTTCTTC
TRBD1	-	15	TRBJ1-4	TRBV6-1	CASSDLTGRYEKLFF	TGTGCCAGCAGTGACTTGACAGGGCGGTATGAAAAACTGTTTTTT
-	-	14	TRBJ1-5	TRBV28	CASSLAGLNQPQHF	TGTGCCAGCAGTTTGGCAGGGCTTAATCAGCCCCAGCATTTT
TRBD2	-	16	TRBJ2-5	TRBV11-2	CASSIGLAGEAETQYF	TGTGCCAGCAGCATAGGACTAGCGGGAGAGGCAGAGACCCAGTACTTC
TRBD2	-	15	TRBJ2-3	TRBV19	CASSISSGTRDTQYF	TGTGCCAGTAGTATAAGTAGCGGGACCAGAGATACGCAGTATTTT
-	-	11	TRBJ2-1	TRBV19	CASSVDGGQFF	TGTGCCAGTAGCGTGGACGGGGGGCAGTTCTTC
TRBD1	-	18	TRBJ1-5	TRBV28	CASNPSGQGKGGNQPQHF	TGTGCCAGCAATCCCTCGGGACAGGGAAAGGGGGGCAATCAGCCCCAGCATTTT
TRBD1	-	12	TRBJ2-7	TRBV7-9	CASSLSDRAQYF	TGTGCCAGCAGCTTATCTGACAGGGCGCAGTACTTC
TRBD1	-	17	TRBJ1-4	TRBV4-1	CASSQGSRQGAYEKLFF	TGCGCCAGCAGCCAAGGGTCTCGACAGGGGGCATATGAAAAACTGTTTTTT
TRBD1	once	14	TRBJ2-7	TRBV5-1	CASSHRTGAYEQYF	TGCGCCAGCAGCCACCGGACAGGGGCGTACGAGCAGTACTTC
TRBD2	-	15	TRBJ2-3	TRBV13	CASSLEVAGGDTQYF	TGTGCCAGCAGCTTAGAGGTAGCGGGAGGAGATACGCAGTATTTT
-	-	12	TRBJ2-7	TRBV29-1	CSVDRGRGEQYF	TGCAGCGTTGACAGGGGCCGCGGCGAGCAGTACTTC
-	-	14	TRBJ1-1	TRBV29-1	CSVEEPPVNTEAFF	TGCAGCGTTGAAGAACCGCCAGTGAACACTGAAGCTTTCTTT
TRBD2	-	21	TRBJ2-1	TRBV27	CASSFATGTSGRASSYNEQFF	TGTGCCAGCAGTTTCGCTACAGGGACTAGCGGGAGGGCGAGCTCCTACAATGAGCAGTTCTTC
TRBD2	-	15	TRBJ2-7	TRBV4-1	CASSQDRGGWYEQYF	TGCGCCAGCAGCCAAGATCGGGGGGGTTGGTACGAGCAGTACTTC
-	-	13	TRBJ2-1	TRBV5-1	CASSLGWGDEQFF	TGCGCCAGCAGCTTGGGGTGGGGGGATGAGCAGTTCTTC
TRBD1	-	14	TRBJ1-1	TRBV6-5	CASSYRGPAGEAFF	TGTGCCAGCAGTTACAGGGGGCCCGCGGGGGAAGCTTTCTTT
-	-	13	TRBJ1-4	TRBV13	CASSPTGDEKLFF	TGTGCCAGCAGCCCCACCGGGGATGAAAAACTGTTTTTT
-	-	13	TRBJ2-1	TRBV4-3	CASSQYSGNEQFF	TGCGCCAGCAGCCAATATAGCGGCAATGAGCAGTTCTTC
-	-	15	TRBJ2-5	TRBV6-1	CASSAGHGEPETQYF	TGTGCCAGCAGCGCCGGACACGGAGAGCCGGAGACCCAGTACTTC
TRBD1	-	18	TRBJ2-1	TRBV5-4	CASSLEGGGQGLIRKQFF	TGTGCCAGCAGCTTGGAGGGGGGGGGACAGGGCCTTATAAGAAAGCAGTTCTTC
-	few	14	TRBJ1-1	TRBV30	CAWSVGVGDTEAFF	TGTGCCTGGAGTGTAGGGGTCGGTGACACTGAAGCTTTCTTT
-	-	13	TRBJ2-3	TRBV10-3	CAISDGRRDTQYF	TGTGCCATCAGTGACGGGAGAAGAGATACGCAGTATTTT
TRBD1	-	13	TRBJ1-2	TRBV5-4	CASSSDRGGGYTF	TGTGCCAGCAGCTCGGACAGGGGCGGGGGCTACACCTTC
TRBD1	-	15	TRBJ1-4	TRBV5-1	CASSFAGQGTEKLFF	TGCGCCAGCAGCTTCGCGGGACAGGGTACTGAAAAACTGTTTTTT
-	-	13	TRBJ1-2	TRBV10-3	CAISVTGNYGYTF	TGTGCCATCAGTGTCACAGGGAACTATGGCTACACCTTC
TRBD1	-	14	TRBJ1-2	TRBV9	CASSVARTGAGYTF	TGTGCCAGCAGCGTAGCGAGGACAGGGGCTGGCTACACCTTC
-	-	14	TRBJ1-5	TRBV27	CASRAGSGNQPQHF	TGTGCCAGCCGCGCCGGGAGCGGCAATCAGCCCCAGCATTTT
TRBD2	-	15	TRBJ2-1	TRBV10-3	CAISESSGRRNEQFF	TGTGCCATCAGTGAGTCGAGCGGGAGAAGAAATGAGCAGTTCTTC
TRBD1	-	18	TRBJ1-4	TRBV9	CASSVVRYVDRGAEKLFF	TGTGCCAGCAGCGTAGTCCGCTATGTTGACAGGGGGGCTGAAAAACTGTTTTTT
-	once	14	TRBJ1-2	TRBV5-1	CASSLEGHNYGYTF	TGCGCCAGCAGCTTGGAGGGACACAACTATGGCTACACCTTC
-	-	14	TRBJ2-6	TRBV4-1	CASSLTGSANVLTF	TGCGCCAGCAGCCTAACAGGGTCGGCCAACGTCCTGACTTTC